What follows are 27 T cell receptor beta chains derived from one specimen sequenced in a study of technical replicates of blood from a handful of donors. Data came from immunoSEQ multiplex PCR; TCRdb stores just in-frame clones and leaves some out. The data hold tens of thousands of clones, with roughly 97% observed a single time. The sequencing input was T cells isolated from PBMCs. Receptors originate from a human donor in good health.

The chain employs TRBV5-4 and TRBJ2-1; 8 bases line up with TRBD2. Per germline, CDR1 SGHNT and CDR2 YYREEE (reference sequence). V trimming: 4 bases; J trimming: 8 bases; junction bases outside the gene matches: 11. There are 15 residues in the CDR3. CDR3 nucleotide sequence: TGTGCCAGCAGCCCCGGGGGGGGTCAGGGCGATGAGCAGTTCTTC. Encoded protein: CASSPGGGQGDEQFF.

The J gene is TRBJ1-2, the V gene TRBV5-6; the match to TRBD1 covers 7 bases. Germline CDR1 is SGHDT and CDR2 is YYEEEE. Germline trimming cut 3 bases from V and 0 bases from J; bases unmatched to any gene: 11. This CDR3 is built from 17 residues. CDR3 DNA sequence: TGTGCCAGCAGCTCGACGTCACAGGGGTGGGCTAACTATGGCTACACCTTC. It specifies CASSSTSQGWANYGYTF.

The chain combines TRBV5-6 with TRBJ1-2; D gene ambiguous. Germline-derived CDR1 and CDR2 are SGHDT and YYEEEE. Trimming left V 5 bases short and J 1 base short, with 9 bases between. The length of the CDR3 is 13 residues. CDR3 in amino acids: CASRKRVNYGYTF. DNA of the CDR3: TGTGCCAGCAGAAAACGGGTTAACTATGGCTACACCTTC.

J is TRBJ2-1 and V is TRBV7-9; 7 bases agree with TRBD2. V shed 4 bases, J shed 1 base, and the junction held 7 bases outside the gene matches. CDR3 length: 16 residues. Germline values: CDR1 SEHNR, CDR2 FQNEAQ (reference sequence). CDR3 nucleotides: TGTGCCAGCAGCTCGACTAGCCTACTTTCCTACAATGAGCAGTTCTTC. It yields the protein CASSSTSLLSYNEQFF.

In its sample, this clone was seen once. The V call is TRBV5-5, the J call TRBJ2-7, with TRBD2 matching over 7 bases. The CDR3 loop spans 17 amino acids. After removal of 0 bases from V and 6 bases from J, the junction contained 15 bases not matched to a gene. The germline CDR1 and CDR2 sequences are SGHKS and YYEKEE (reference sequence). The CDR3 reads CASSLAPAGSTTREQYF. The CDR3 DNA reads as TGTGCCAGCAGCTTGGCCCCAGCGGGATCAACCACGCGCGAGCAGTACTTC. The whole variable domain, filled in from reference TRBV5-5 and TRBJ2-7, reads DAGVTQSPTHLIKTRGQQVTLRCSPISGHKSVSWYQQVLGQGPQFIFQYYEKEERGRGNFPDRFSARQFPNYSSELNVNALLLGDSALYLCASSLAPAGSTTREQYFGPGTRLTVT.

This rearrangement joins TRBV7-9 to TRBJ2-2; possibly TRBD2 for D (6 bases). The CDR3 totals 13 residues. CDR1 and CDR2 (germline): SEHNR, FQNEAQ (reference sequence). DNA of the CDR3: TGTGGAGCCCGGGGACTGAACACCGGGGAGCTGTTTTTT. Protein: CGARGLNTGELFF.

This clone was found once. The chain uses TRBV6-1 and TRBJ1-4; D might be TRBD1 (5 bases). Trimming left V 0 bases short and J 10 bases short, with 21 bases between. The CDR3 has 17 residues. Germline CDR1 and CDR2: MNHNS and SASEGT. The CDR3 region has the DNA TGTGCCAGCAGTGAAGCCAGTATATCGGGGGGTCGGGGAAAACTGTTTTTT. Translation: CASSEASISGGRGKLFF.

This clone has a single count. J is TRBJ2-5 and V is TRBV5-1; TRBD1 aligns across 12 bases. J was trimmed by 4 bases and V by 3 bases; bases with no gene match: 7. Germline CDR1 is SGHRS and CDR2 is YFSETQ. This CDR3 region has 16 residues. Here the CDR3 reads CASSWSGTGGGETQYF. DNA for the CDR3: TGCGCCAGCAGCTGGTCCGGGACAGGGGGCGGAGAGACCCAGTACTTC.

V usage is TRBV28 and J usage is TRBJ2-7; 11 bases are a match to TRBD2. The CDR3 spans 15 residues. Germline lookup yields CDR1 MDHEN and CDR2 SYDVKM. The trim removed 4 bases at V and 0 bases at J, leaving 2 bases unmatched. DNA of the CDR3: TGTGCCAGCAGTTCGGGACTAGCGGACTCCTACGAGCAGTACTTC. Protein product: CASSSGLADSYEQYF.

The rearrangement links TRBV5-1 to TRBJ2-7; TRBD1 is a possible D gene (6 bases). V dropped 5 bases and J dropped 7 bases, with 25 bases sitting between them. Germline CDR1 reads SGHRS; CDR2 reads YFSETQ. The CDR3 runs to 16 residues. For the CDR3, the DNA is TGCGCCAGCAGTAGGGGGTTGGGCGGATATACGGAGGAGCAGTACTTC. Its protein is CASSRGLGGYTEEQYF.

For the CDR3, the DNA is TGTGCCAGCAGTTTCCATCCGACAGGGGGCTATGGCTACACCTTC. It encodes CASSFHPTGGYGYTF. The chain carries TRBV6-5 and TRBJ1-2; 9 nucleotides line up with TRBD1. J was trimmed by 4 bases and V by 4 bases; bases with no gene match: 7. This CDR3 comprises 15 residues. CDR1 is MNHEY and CDR2 is SVGAGI in the germline V gene.

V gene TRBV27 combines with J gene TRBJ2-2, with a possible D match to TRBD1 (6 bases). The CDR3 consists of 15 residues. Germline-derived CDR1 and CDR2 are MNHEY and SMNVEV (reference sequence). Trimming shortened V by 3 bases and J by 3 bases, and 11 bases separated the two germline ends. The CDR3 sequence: CASSLSQGHTGELFF. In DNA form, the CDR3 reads TGTGCCAGCAGTTTGTCACAGGGACACACCGGGGAGCTGTTTTTT.

The CDR3 reads CATSTPTPGTGKDREADTQYF. The CDR3 DNA reads as TGTGCCACCAGCACCCCGACTCCCGGGACAGGGAAAGATAGGGAGGCAGATACGCAGTATTTT. The rearrangement uses TRBV15 and TRBJ2-3; 9 nucleotides match TRBD1. V shed 4 bases, J shed 4 bases, and the junction held 24 bases outside the gene matches. The CDR3 contains 21 residues. Germline V gene data show CDR1 as LNHNV and CDR2 as YYDKDF (reference sequence).

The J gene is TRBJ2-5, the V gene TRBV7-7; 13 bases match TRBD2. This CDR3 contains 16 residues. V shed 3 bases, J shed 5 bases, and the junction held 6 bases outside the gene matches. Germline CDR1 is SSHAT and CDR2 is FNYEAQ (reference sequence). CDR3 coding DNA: TGTGCCAGCAGCTTTATTGGACTAGCGGGAGACGAGACCCAGTACTTC. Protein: CASSFIGLAGDETQYF.

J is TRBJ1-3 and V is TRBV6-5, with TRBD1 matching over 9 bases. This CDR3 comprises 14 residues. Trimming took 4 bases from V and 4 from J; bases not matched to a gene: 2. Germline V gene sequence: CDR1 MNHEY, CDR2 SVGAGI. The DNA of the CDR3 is TGTGCCAGCAGTTTACAGGGGGCAGGAAACACCATATATTTT. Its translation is CASSLQGAGNTIYF.

CDR3 DNA sequence: TGCGCCAGCAGCCAATCACCGGGACAAAACTACGAGCAGTACTTC. Residues: CASSQSPGQNYEQYF. The gene calls are TRBV4-1 and TRBJ2-5; D is possibly TRBD1 (6 bases). With the DNA end fitting TRBJ2-7 better, the J assignment may be wrong. The germline V gene encodes CDR1 MGHRA and CDR2 YSYEKL. This CDR3 contains 15 residues.

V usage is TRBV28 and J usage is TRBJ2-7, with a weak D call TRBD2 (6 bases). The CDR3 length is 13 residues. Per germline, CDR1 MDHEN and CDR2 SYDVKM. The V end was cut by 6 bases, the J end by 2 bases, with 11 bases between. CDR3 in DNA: TGTGCCAGCAGACCGGGAGTCACCTACGAGCAGTACTTC. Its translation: CASRPGVTYEQYF.

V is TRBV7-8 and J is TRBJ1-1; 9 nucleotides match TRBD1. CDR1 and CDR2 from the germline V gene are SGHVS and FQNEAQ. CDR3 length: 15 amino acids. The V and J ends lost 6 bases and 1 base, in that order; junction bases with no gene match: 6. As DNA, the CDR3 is TGTGCCAGCAGTCACCGGACAGGGGAGAACACTGAAGCTTTCTTT. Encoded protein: CASSHRTGENTEAFF. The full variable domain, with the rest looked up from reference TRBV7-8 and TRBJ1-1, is GAGVSQSPRYKVAKRGQDVALRCDPISGHVSLFWYQQALGQGPEFLTYFQNEAQLDKSGLPSDRFFAERPEGSVSTLKIQRTQQEDSAVYLCASSHRTGENTEAFFGQGTRLTVV.

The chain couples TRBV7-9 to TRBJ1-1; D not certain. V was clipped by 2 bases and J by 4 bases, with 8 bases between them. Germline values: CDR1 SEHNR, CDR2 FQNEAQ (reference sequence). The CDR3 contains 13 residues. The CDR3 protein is CASSLTSVTEAFF. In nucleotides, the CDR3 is TGTGCCAGCAGCTTAACCTCGGTCACTGAAGCTTTCTTT.

CDR3 bases: TGTGCCAGCGGGGGGGAGGCTTATAGGCCCACTGAAGCTTTCTTT. As protein: CASGGEAYRPTEAFF. The gene calls are TRBV2 and TRBJ1-1, with D possibly matching TRBD1 (5 bases). V lost 8 bases and J lost 4, with 20 bases in between. The CDR3 sequence is 15 residues long. Germline V lookup: CDR1 SNHLY, CDR2 FYNNEI.

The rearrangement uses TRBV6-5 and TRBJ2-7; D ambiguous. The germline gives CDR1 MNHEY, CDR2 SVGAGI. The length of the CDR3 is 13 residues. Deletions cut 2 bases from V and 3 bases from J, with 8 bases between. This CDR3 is CASSYARGYEQYF. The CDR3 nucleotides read TGTGCCAGCAGTTACGCCCGCGGCTACGAGCAGTACTTC.

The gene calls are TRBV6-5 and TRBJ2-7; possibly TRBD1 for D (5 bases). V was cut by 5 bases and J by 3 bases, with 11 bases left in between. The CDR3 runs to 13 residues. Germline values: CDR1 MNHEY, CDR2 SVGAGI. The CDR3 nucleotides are TGTGCCAGCAGTCCCACAGGAGTCTACGAGCAGTACTTC. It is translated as CASSPTGVYEQYF.

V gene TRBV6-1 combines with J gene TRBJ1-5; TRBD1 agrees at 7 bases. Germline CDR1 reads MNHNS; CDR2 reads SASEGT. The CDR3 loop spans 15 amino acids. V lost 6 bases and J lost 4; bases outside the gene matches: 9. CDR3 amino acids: CASRAGGTLNQPQHF. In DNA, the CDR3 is TGTGCCAGCAGGGCAGGGGGTACTCTTAATCAGCCCCAGCATTTT.

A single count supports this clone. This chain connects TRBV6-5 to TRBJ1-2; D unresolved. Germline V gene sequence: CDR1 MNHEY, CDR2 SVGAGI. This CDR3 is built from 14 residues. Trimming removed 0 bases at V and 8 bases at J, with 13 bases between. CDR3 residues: CASSYSTGSIGYTF. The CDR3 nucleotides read TGTGCCAGCAGTTACTCTACCGGGAGTATCGGCTACACCTTC.

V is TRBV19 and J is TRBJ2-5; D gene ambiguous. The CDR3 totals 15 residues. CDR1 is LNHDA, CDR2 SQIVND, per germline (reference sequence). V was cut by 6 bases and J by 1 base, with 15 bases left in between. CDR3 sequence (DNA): TGTGCCAGTAGGGCGGAGCTGCGCCTCCAAGAGACCCAGTACTTC. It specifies CASRAELRLQETQYF.

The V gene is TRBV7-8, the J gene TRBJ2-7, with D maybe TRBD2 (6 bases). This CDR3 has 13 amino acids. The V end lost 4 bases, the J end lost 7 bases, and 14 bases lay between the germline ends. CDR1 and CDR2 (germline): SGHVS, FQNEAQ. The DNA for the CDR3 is TGTGCCAGCAGCTCTCCGGGGGTGAGGGAGCAGTACTTC. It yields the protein CASSSPGVREQYF.

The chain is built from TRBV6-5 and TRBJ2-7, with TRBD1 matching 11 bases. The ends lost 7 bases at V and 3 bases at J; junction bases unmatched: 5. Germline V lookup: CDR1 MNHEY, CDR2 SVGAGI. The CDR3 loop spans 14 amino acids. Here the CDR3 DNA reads TGTGCCAGCAACCCCGGGACAGGGGGCTACGAGCAGTACTTC. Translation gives CASNPGTGGYEQYF.